Below, 8 T cell receptor beta chains from the same sample are listed, as sequenced in a study of Ad26.COV2.S vaccination and SARS-CoV-2 variants. As to treatment: 15 to 20 received Ad26.COV2.S at low or high dose, single or two shots; five or six received placebo; per-sample allocation not given. Vaccine and placebo recipients were sampled on day 63 after the first injection. Generated by immunoSEQ multiplex PCR, the TCRdb table keeps only in-frame clones and is missing some. Of about 250,000 clones listed, more than 75% are singletons. This specimen consisted of peripheral blood, obtained in a trial of Ad26.COV2.S vaccine versus placebo. These receptors were obtained from a person between 18 and 65 years old who received the Ad26.COV2.S COVID-19 vaccine or a placebo.

This clone was found once. The chain has TRBV3-1 (or the pseudogene TRBV3-2) and TRBJ2-7; a possible D gene is TRBD1 (6 bases). The germline CDR1 and CDR2 sequences are LGHDT and YNNKEL (reference sequence). V was trimmed by 10 bases and J by 5 bases, leaving 24 bases between them. CDR3 length equals 15 residues. CDR3 sequence: CATPPTDRSPHEQYF. The CDR3 DNA reads as TGTGCCACACCCCCAACAGACAGGTCCCCTCACGAGCAGTACTTC.

Worth noting for this clone: The junction departs from the called germline gene at one end, perhaps through a read error. The rearrangement joins TRBV6-1 to TRBJ2-6; D is undetermined. The CDR3 extends over 15 amino acids. Germline V gives CDR1 MNHNS, CDR2 SASEGT. This chain's CDR3 is CASSEGFSGANVLTF. In nucleotides, the CDR3 is TGTGCCAGCAGCGAAGGATTCTCTGGGGCCAACGTCCTGACTTTC.

The chain couples TRBV27 to TRBJ2-1; 9 positions agree with TRBD2. The germline gives CDR1 MNHEY, CDR2 SMNVEV (reference sequence). The CDR3 has 19 residues. The junction had 12 bases not matched to a gene; V was cut back by 1 base and J by 2 bases. CDR3 in amino acids: CASSLLPRASGVTYNEQFF. The CDR3 coding sequence is TGTGCCAGCAGTTTATTGCCCCGGGCTAGCGGGGTTACCTACAATGAGCAGTTCTTC.

The CDR3, as DNA: TGTGCCAGCAGCTTAGTCCCCGGGACTAGTGACCCCGGGGAGCTGTTTTTT. Translation gives CASSLVPGTSDPGELFF. V gene TRBV7-6 combines with J gene TRBJ2-2; 8 bases map to TRBD2. The CDR3 has 17 residues. CDR1 is SGHVS and CDR2 is FNYEAQ in the germline V gene. Losses at the gene ends were 1 base for V and 6 bases for J; bases not matched to a gene: 10.

The V call is TRBV6-6, the J call TRBJ2-3; 11 bases match TRBD2. The trim removed 5 bases at V and 0 bases at J, leaving 10 bases unmatched. Germline V gene data show CDR1 as MNHNY and CDR2 as SVGAGI (reference sequence). The CDR3 extends over 18 amino acids. CDR3 DNA: TGTGCCAGCAGTCATAAATTTAGACTAGCGGGGAGCACAGATACGCAGTATTTT. Translating gives CASSHKFRLAGSTDTQYF.

This chain connects TRBV19 to TRBJ2-3, with 10 positions matching TRBD2. Germline V gene sequence: CDR1 LNHDA, CDR2 SQIVND (reference sequence). The trim removed 6 bases at V and 6 bases at J, leaving 12 bases unmatched. The CDR3 length is 16 residues. The CDR3 is CASRKREGPLEDTQYF. The DNA of the CDR3 is TGTGCCAGTAGGAAGCGGGAGGGCCCTCTTGAGGATACGCAGTATTTT.

The CDR3 reads CASSLYRTGDSPLHF. CDR3 in DNA: TGTGCCAGCAGTTTATACCGGACAGGGGATTCACCCCTCCACTTT. V is TRBV28 and J is TRBJ1-6; 9 bases agree with TRBD1. Looked up from germline, CDR1 is MDHEN and CDR2 is SYDVKM. V dropped 1 base and J dropped 8; count of bases not matched to a gene: 3. The CDR3 extends over 15 amino acids.

The V and J genes are TRBV12-3 or TRBV12-4 and TRBJ1-1, with D hard to call. Trimming removed 6 bases from V and 4 bases from J, with 9 bases in between. The length of the CDR3 is 12 residues. The CDR3 nucleotides are TGTGCCAGCAGCCCCCAGGTCACTGAAGCTTTCTTT. This gives the protein CASSPQVTEAFF.